This T cell receptor beta chain originates from a study of cytomegalovirus exposure and HLA in healthy donors. Whole-study results and caveats: The finding came from a later analysis; first-cohort TCR clusters tended to co-occur in the approximately 120 validation repertoires.

This CDR3 contains 15 residues. J lost 8 bases, V lost 5 bases, and 12 bases had no gene match. CDR1 and CDR2 from the germline V gene are SGHAT and FQDESV (reference sequence). Data came from immunoSEQ multiplex PCR; TCRdb stores just in-frame clones and leaves some out. The sample has 150,000 to 200,000 clones; about 84% are singletons. About this clone: Its antigen is not identified.

The clonotype was recovered from a woman younger than 35 in good health and CMV-seronegative. The chain recombines TRBV11-1 with TRBJ2-1; 7 bases align to TRBD2. Material: PBMCs. The CDR3 spells CASSRRDYPTDEQFF. The CDR3 coding sequence is TGTGCCAGCAGCCGACGGGACTACCCCACGGATGAGCAGTTCTTC.